Below are 10 T cell receptor beta chains sequenced from a single sample in a study of follicular helper T cells after annual influenza vaccination. Only in-frame clones appear in the TCRdb table, and some are missing; sequencing was by immunoSEQ multiplex PCR. Altogether roughly 7,300 clones are present, over 70% being singletons, with the ten largest covering about 1.6%. Time point specified: 2015-2016 season, 7 days after influenza vaccination. Material: CXCR5+ CD38- circulating T follicular helper cells from blood, obtained 7 days after influenza vaccination. Indicated subset: circulating Tfh, non-naive CD4+CXCR5+PD-1+ (ICOS+CD38+ or ICOS-CD38-). The receptors were gathered from an adult who received the influenza vaccine.

The chain couples TRBV4-1 to TRBJ1-5, with D unclear. The V end lost 1 base, the J end lost 1 base, and 11 bases lay between the germline ends. This CDR3 has 16 amino acids. Germline lookup yields CDR1 MGHRA and CDR2 YSYEKL. The chain's CDR3 is CASSQGSGASNQPQHF. DNA for the CDR3: TGCGCCAGCAGCCAAGGTTCGGGAGCCAGCAATCAGCCCCAGCATTTT.

This chain links TRBV2 with TRBJ2-5, with D tentatively TRBD1 (6 bases). CDR1 is SNHLY and CDR2 is FYNNEI in the germline V gene. The CDR3 covers 14 residues. Trimming took off 4 bases at V and 6 bases at J, with 15 bases between the two ends. In DNA, the CDR3 is TGTGCCAGCAGTGTACGACAGGAATTGCAGACCCAGTACTTC. Translating gives CASSVRQELQTQYF.

The gene calls are TRBV6-1 and TRBJ1-2; D possibly corresponds to TRBD1 (6 bases). V shed 10 bases and J shed 7 bases, with 16 bases lying between them. The CDR3 spans 12 residues. Germline V gene sequence: CDR1 MNHNS, CDR2 SASEGT. CDR3 residues: CATRRGGLGYTF. CDR3 sequence (DNA): TGTGCCACCAGACGGGGGGGGCTTGGCTACACCTTC.

V usage is TRBV6-1 and J usage is TRBJ2-7; TRBD1 aligns across 7 bases. This CDR3 has 13 residues. Germline trimming cut 4 bases from V and 3 bases from J; bases unmatched to any gene: 3. Germline CDR1 MNHNS, CDR2 SASEGT. The CDR3 nucleotides read TGTGCCAGCAGTGTCCAGGGGGACTACGAGCAGTACTTC. Translated: CASSVQGDYEQYF.

The genes are TRBV5-1 and TRBJ2-2; 9 bases fit TRBD2. The CDR3 has 15 residues. Trimming took 4 bases from V and 7 from J; bases not matched to a gene: 8. CDR1 and CDR2 (germline): SGHRS, YFSETQ. The CDR3 DNA is TGCGCCAGCAGCGGCGCGGGAGGGCCAAACGGGGAGCTGTTTTTT. It encodes CASSGAGGPNGELFF.

The V and J genes are TRBV28 and TRBJ1-2, with 7 positions matching TRBD1. The CDR3 has 13 amino acids. The V segment lost 5 bases and the J segment 8 bases; nucleotides outside the gene matches: 8. Looked up from germline, CDR1 is MDHEN and CDR2 is SYDVKM. The CDR3 coding sequence is TGTGCCAGCAGTGCGACAGGGTCCGTCGGCTACACCTTC. Residues: CASSATGSVGYTF.

The rearrangement uses TRBV28 and TRBJ1-5; D is perhaps TRBD1 (5 bases). The CDR3 runs 15 residues. Trimming stripped 6 bases from V and 1 base from J, with 13 bases between. The germline V gene has CDR1 MDHEN and CDR2 SYDVKM. CDR3 region: CASRYFGGSNQPQHF. CDR3 nucleotide sequence: TGTGCCAGCAGATATTTCGGGGGGAGCAATCAGCCCCAGCATTTT.

The rearrangement uses TRBV28 and TRBJ2-6; unclear D gene. With 3 bases removed from V and 1 base from J, the gap between germline ends came to 10 bases. Germline V gives CDR1 MDHEN, CDR2 SYDVKM. This CDR3 region has 16 residues. The DNA for the CDR3 is TGTGCCAGCAGTTTGCCGACCGTTTCTGGGGCCAACGTCCTGACTTTC. This codes for CASSLPTVSGANVLTF.

The V call is TRBV29-1, the J call TRBJ2-1; 7 nucleotides match TRBD1. The length of the CDR3 is 12 residues. The germline V gene encodes CDR1 SQVTM and CDR2 ANQGSEA. V lost 6 bases and J lost 8; bases outside the gene matches: 7. CDR3 sequence: CSVKGQSDEQFF. The CDR3, as DNA: TGCAGCGTCAAGGGACAGTCCGATGAGCAGTTCTTC.

The chain couples TRBV11-3 to TRBJ1-3; D is ambiguous. Per germline, CDR1 SGHNT and CDR2 YENEEA. Trimming shortened V by 3 bases and J by 4 bases, and 19 bases separated the two germline ends. The CDR3 is made up of 17 amino acids. CDR3 sequence reads: CASSLGRPLFCGNTIYF. The CDR3 nucleotides read TGTGCCAGCAGCTTGGGAAGACCCCTTTTTTGCGGAAACACCATATATTTT.